Listed below are T cell receptor beta chains from one sample, sequenced in a study of blood T cell repertoires in COVID-19. Using immunoSEQ multiplex PCR, the repertoire was profiled, and TCRdb retains in-frame clones only, with some absent. The sample consists of approximately 220,000 clones, roughly 84% of them appearing once. Sequences were obtained from peripheral blood. Receptor source: a man aged 50-59 years who had recovered from COVID-19. CDR3s include the opening cysteine and the closing phenylalanine or tryptophan. Each record gives: clone size, V gene, CDR3 length, D gene, J gene, CDR3 protein, CDR3 DNA. A D gene is named only where the DNA matches it firmly. Clone size is shown for a subset of rows, as once, few, many or a class of expanded clone.

abundance: .
v_gene: TRBV12-3/TRBV12-4
len: 12
d_gene: .
j_gene: TRBJ1-1
CDR3aa: CASRKTGTEAFF
CDR3nt: TGTGCCAGCAGAAAAACGGGCACTGAAGCTTTCTTT

abundance: .
v_gene: TRBV4-2
len: 18
d_gene: TRBD1
j_gene: TRBJ2-2
CDR3aa: CASSHPTGTGRKTGELFF
CDR3nt: TGTGCCAGCAGCCACCCAACCGGGACAGGGAGGAAGACCGGGGAGCTGTTTTTT

abundance: .
v_gene: TRBV30
len: 14
d_gene: .
j_gene: TRBJ2-2
CDR3aa: CACRHFANTGELFF
CDR3nt: TGTGCCTGTAGACATTTCGCGAACACCGGGGAGCTGTTTTTT

abundance: .
v_gene: TRBV6-5
len: 12
d_gene: .
j_gene: TRBJ1-2
CDR3aa: CAAKQGNYGYTF
CDR3nt: TGTGCCGCTAAACAGGGCAACTATGGCTACACCTTC

abundance: .
v_gene: TRBV7-9
len: 18
d_gene: TRBD2
j_gene: TRBJ2-5
CDR3aa: CASSLAYGLTSGRETQYF
CDR3nt: TGTGCCAGCAGCTTAGCGTATGGTTTAACTAGCGGGAGGGAGACCCAGTACTTC

abundance: .
v_gene: TRBV11-2
len: 12
d_gene: .
j_gene: TRBJ2-4
CDR3aa: CASSLERNIQYF
CDR3nt: TGTGCCAGCAGCTTAGAGAGAAACATTCAGTACTTC

abundance: .
v_gene: TRBV2
len: 15
d_gene: TRBD2
j_gene: TRBJ2-3
CDR3aa: CASSILAGAYDTQYF
CDR3nt: TGTGCCAGCAGCATACTAGCGGGAGCATACGATACGCAGTATTTT

abundance: .
v_gene: TRBV2
len: 13
d_gene: TRBD2
j_gene: TRBJ2-2
CDR3aa: CASSGGGRGELFF
CDR3nt: TGTGCCAGCAGTGGCGGGGGACGGGGGGAGCTGTTTTTT

abundance: .
v_gene: TRBV28
len: 15
d_gene: TRBD1
j_gene: TRBJ1-5
CDR3aa: CASSLLGTGNQPQHF
CDR3nt: TGTGCCAGCAGTCTACTGGGGACAGGCAATCAGCCCCAGCATTTT

abundance: .
v_gene: TRBV9
len: 16
d_gene: TRBD1
j_gene: TRBJ2-3
CDR3aa: CASSPLGRGRTDTQYF
CDR3nt: TGTGCCAGCAGCCCCCTGGGCAGGGGGCGCACAGATACGCAGTATTTT

abundance: .
v_gene: TRBV6-5
len: 10
d_gene: .
j_gene: TRBJ1-1
CDR3aa: CASSQGEAFF
CDR3nt: TGTGCCAGCAGCCAGGGTGAAGCTTTCTTT

abundance: .
v_gene: TRBV10-3
len: 15
d_gene: TRBD1
j_gene: TRBJ1-6
CDR3aa: CAISDSGQGNSPLHF
CDR3nt: TGTGCCATCAGCGACTCGGGACAGGGGAATTCACCCCTCCACTTT

abundance: once
v_gene: TRBV5-1
len: 14
d_gene: TRBD1
j_gene: TRBJ2-7
CDR3aa: CASSSTGGPGEQYF
CDR3nt: TGCGCCAGCAGCTCGACAGGGGGTCCGGGGGAGCAGTACTTC

abundance: .
v_gene: TRBV10-3
len: 12
d_gene: .
j_gene: TRBJ1-1
CDR3aa: CASTTGGTEAFF
CDR3nt: TGTGCCAGCACCACCGGGGGCACTGAAGCTTTCTTT

abundance: .
v_gene: TRBV5-4
len: 15
d_gene: TRBD2
j_gene: TRBJ2-2
CDR3aa: CASSFSGRNTGELFF
CDR3nt: TGTGCCAGCAGTTTCAGCGGGAGGAACACCGGGGAGCTGTTTTTT

abundance: .
v_gene: TRBV2
len: 14
d_gene: .
j_gene: TRBJ1-4
CDR3aa: CASRRQDFNEKLFF
CDR3nt: TGTGCCAGCAGACGGCAGGACTTCAATGAAAAACTGTTTTTT

abundance: .
v_gene: TRBV6-5
len: 15
d_gene: .
j_gene: TRBJ2-2
CDR3aa: CASRGRGRDTGELFF
CDR3nt: TGTGCCAGCAGAGGCAGGGGCAGGGATACCGGGGAGCTGTTTTTT

abundance: once
v_gene: TRBV20-1
len: 10
d_gene: .
j_gene: TRBJ1-2
CDR3aa: CSAHVVGYTF
CDR3nt: TGCAGTGCCCACGTAGTTGGCTACACCTTC

abundance: .
v_gene: TRBV28
len: 12
d_gene: TRBD2
j_gene: TRBJ2-7
CDR3aa: CASSWGLAEQYF
CDR3nt: TGTGCCAGCAGTTGGGGACTAGCGGAGCAGTACTTC

abundance: .
v_gene: TRBV19
len: 19
d_gene: .
j_gene: TRBJ1-5
CDR3aa: CASSPRKSKTTVGSQPQHF
CDR3nt: TGTGCCAGTAGTCCACGCAAGAGTAAGACCACAGTCGGCAGTCAGCCCCAGCATTTT

abundance: .
v_gene: TRBV5-1
len: 14
d_gene: .
j_gene: TRBJ2-3
CDR3aa: CASSLPQSADTQYF
CDR3nt: TGCGCCAGCAGCTTGCCTCAATCGGCAGATACGCAGTATTTT

abundance: .
v_gene: TRBV4-1
len: 15
d_gene: TRBD1
j_gene: TRBJ1-5
CDR3aa: CASSQWDRENQPQHF
CDR3nt: TGCGCCAGCAGCCAATGGGACAGGGAAAATCAGCCCCAGCATTTT

abundance: .
v_gene: TRBV18
len: 15
d_gene: .
j_gene: TRBJ1-2
CDR3aa: CASSPRGTRNYGYTF
CDR3nt: TGTGCCAGCTCACCGCGGGGCACCCGTAACTATGGCTACACCTTC

abundance: .
v_gene: TRBV28
len: 15
d_gene: TRBD1
j_gene: TRBJ1-1
CDR3aa: CASRLSGQANTEAFF
CDR3nt: TGTGCCAGCAGACTATCGGGACAGGCGAACACTGAAGCTTTCTTT

abundance: .
v_gene: TRBV4-1
len: 15
d_gene: .
j_gene: TRBJ2-7
CDR3aa: CASSQAVSGSYEQYF
CDR3nt: TGCGCCAGCAGCCAGGCGGTGTCGGGCTCCTACGAGCAGTACTTC

abundance: once
v_gene: TRBV2
len: 14
d_gene: TRBD1
j_gene: TRBJ2-5
CDR3aa: CASSGTGVGETQYF
CDR3nt: TGTGCCAGCAGTGGGACAGGGGTGGGAGAGACCCAGTACTTC

abundance: .
v_gene: TRBV3-1/TRBV3-2
len: 15
d_gene: .
j_gene: TRBJ2-1
CDR3aa: CASSQGAQVYNEQFF
CDR3nt: TGTGCCAGCAGCCAAGGAGCCCAAGTCTACAATGAGCAGTTCTTC

abundance: .
v_gene: TRBV6-5
len: 14
d_gene: TRBD1
j_gene: TRBJ1-1
CDR3aa: CASNRGLSNTEAFF
CDR3nt: TGTGCCAGTAACAGGGGTTTATCGAACACTGAAGCTTTCTTT

abundance: few
v_gene: TRBV29-1
len: 13
d_gene: TRBD1
j_gene: TRBJ2-4
CDR3aa: CSVQQGAKNIQYF
CDR3nt: TGCAGCGTCCAACAGGGGGCCAAAAACATTCAGTACTTC

abundance: .
v_gene: TRBV19
len: 14
d_gene: .
j_gene: TRBJ2-2
CDR3aa: CASKVGGGTGELFF
CDR3nt: TGTGCCAGTAAGGTGGGAGGAGGGACCGGGGAGCTGTTTTTT

abundance: .
v_gene: TRBV6-1
len: 16
d_gene: TRBD1
j_gene: TRBJ2-2
CDR3aa: CASSETGQGNTGELFF
CDR3nt: TGTGCCAGCAGTGAAACTGGACAGGGGAACACCGGGGAGCTGTTTTTT

abundance: .
v_gene: TRBV11-2
len: 16
d_gene: TRBD2
j_gene: TRBJ2-7
CDR3aa: CASSLGAGLALFEQYF
CDR3nt: TGTGCCAGCAGCTTAGGAGCGGGACTAGCTCTTTTCGAGCAGTACTTC

abundance: few
v_gene: TRBV16
len: 14
d_gene: .
j_gene: TRBJ1-5
CDR3aa: CASSQSSGVQPQHF
CDR3nt: TGTGCCAGCAGCCAATCTTCAGGGGTTCAGCCCCAGCATTTT

abundance: once
v_gene: TRBV6-5
len: 13
d_gene: TRBD2
j_gene: TRBJ2-7
CDR3aa: CATIPAGTYEQYF
CDR3nt: TGTGCCACCATCCCAGCGGGAACCTACGAGCAGTACTTC

abundance: .
v_gene: TRBV12-3/TRBV12-4
len: 13
d_gene: .
j_gene: TRBJ1-4
CDR3aa: CASSFDLGEKLFF
CDR3nt: TGTGCCAGCAGCTTCGACTTGGGTGAAAAACTGTTTTTT

abundance: .
v_gene: TRBV5-1
len: 14
d_gene: .
j_gene: TRBJ2-3
CDR3aa: CASRVEQDTDTQYF
CDR3nt: TGCGCCAGCAGGGTAGAACAGGACACAGATACGCAGTATTTT

abundance: .
v_gene: TRBV19
len: 20
d_gene: TRBD1
j_gene: TRBJ1-5
CDR3aa: CASSPITGDLTAISNQPQHF
CDR3nt: TGTGCCAGTAGCCCAATTACAGGGGACCTCACAGCAATCAGTAATCAGCCCCAGCATTTT

abundance: .
v_gene: TRBV18
len: 14
d_gene: .
j_gene: TRBJ1-2
CDR3aa: CASSPTEINYGYTF
CDR3nt: TGTGCCAGCTCCCCCACAGAGATTAACTATGGCTACACCTTC

abundance: .
v_gene: TRBV9
len: 18
d_gene: TRBD2
j_gene: TRBJ2-3
CDR3aa: CASSREGAGVFGTDTQYF
CDR3nt: TGTGCCAGCAGCCGCGAGGGAGCGGGAGTCTTTGGCACAGATACGCAGTATTTT

abundance: .
v_gene: TRBV5-4
len: 14
d_gene: .
j_gene: TRBJ1-2
CDR3aa: CASSRDTLNYGYTF
CDR3nt: TGTGCCAGCAGCAGGGACACCCTTAACTATGGCTACACCTTC

abundance: .
v_gene: TRBV20-1
len: 14
d_gene: TRBD1
j_gene: TRBJ1-5
CDR3aa: CSASRDSSNQPQHF
CDR3nt: TGCAGTGCTAGTAGGGACAGCAGCAATCAGCCCCAGCATTTT

abundance: .
v_gene: TRBV7-8
len: 15
d_gene: .
j_gene: TRBJ2-5
CDR3aa: CASSLSRGRQETQYF
CDR3nt: TGTGCCAGCAGCTTATCCAGGGGGAGGCAAGAGACCCAGTACTTC

abundance: .
v_gene: TRBV3-1/TRBV3-2
len: 14
d_gene: TRBD1
j_gene: TRBJ2-7
CDR3aa: CASSRTGYDNEQYF
CDR3nt: TGTGCCAGCAGCCGGACAGGGTACGACAACGAGCAGTACTTC

abundance: .
v_gene: TRBV6-6
len: 16
d_gene: .
j_gene: TRBJ2-3
CDR3aa: CASSYSPGEGTDTQYF
CDR3nt: TGTGCCAGCAGTTACTCCCCGGGAGAGGGGACAGATACGCAGTATTTT

abundance: .
v_gene: TRBV24-1
len: 14
d_gene: .
j_gene: TRBJ2-1
CDR3aa: CATSLTGSGNEQFF
CDR3nt: TGTGCCACCAGCCTGACAGGAAGTGGGAATGAGCAGTTCTTC

abundance: .
v_gene: TRBV10-3
len: 14
d_gene: .
j_gene: TRBJ2-7
CDR3aa: CAISEPDRTYEQYF
CDR3nt: TGTGCCATCAGTGAGCCAGACAGGACCTACGAGCAGTACTTC

abundance: .
v_gene: TRBV28
len: 17
d_gene: .
j_gene: TRBJ1-1
CDR3aa: CASSTRGRGISTTEAFF
CDR3nt: TGTGCCAGCAGTACTCGAGGGAGGGGCATAAGCACCACTGAAGCTTTCTTT